A selection of T cell receptor beta chains follows, all from one sample in a study of T cells after yellow fever vaccination. TCRdb processed the 5' RACE reads anew with MiXCR; each CDR3 protein has one entry. The sample lists about 580,000 distinct CDR3 sequences, less than 20% occurring once. This material consisted of PBMCs, taken less than 6 days after the first yellow fever vaccination. These receptors all come from a man between 18 and 29 years old who received the YFV17D yellow fever vaccine. The CDR3 runs from the conserved cysteine through the conserved F or W. D genes are given only for firm matches. The size field is filled for only some rows; it gives once, few, many or a size class.

TRBV20-1,TRBD1,NA,TRBJ1-5,CSAASDRNNQPQHF
TRBV24-1,NA,few,TRBJ2-5,CATSEPSRRETQYF
TRBV7-6,TRBD1,few,TRBJ2-1,CASSSYRDRSYNEQFF
TRBV6-5,NA,NA,TRBJ2-6,CASSYSASGANVPTF
TRBV28,NA,NA,TRBJ2-1,CASSAQQAYNEQFF
TRBV4-3,NA,NA,TRBJ2-2,CASSQDAWTGELFF
TRBV18,TRBD1,few,TRBJ1-5,CASSRIQPTGEGQPQHF
TRBV19,NA,few,TRBJ2-1,CASSIDESGYNEQFF
TRBV4-3,TRBD2,few,TRBJ2-3,CASWSGGPRDTQYF
TRBV5-4,NA,NA,TRBJ2-7,CASSFIDIPPYEQYF